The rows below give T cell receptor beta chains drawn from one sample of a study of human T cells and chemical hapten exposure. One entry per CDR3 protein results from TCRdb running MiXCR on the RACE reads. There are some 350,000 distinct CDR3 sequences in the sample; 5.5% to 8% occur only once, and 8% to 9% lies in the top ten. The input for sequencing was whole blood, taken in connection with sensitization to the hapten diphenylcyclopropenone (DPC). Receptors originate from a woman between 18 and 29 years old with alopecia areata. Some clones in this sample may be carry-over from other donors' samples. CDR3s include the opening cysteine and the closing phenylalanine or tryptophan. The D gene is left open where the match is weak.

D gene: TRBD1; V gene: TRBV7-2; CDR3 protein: CASSTIVGTGGPETEAFF
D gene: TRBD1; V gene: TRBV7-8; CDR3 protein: CASSLDGSGTAYSGANVLTF
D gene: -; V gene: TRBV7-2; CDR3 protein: CASSPGGTSPASSQFF
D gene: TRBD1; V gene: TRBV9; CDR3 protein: CASSDQPTGNGQFF
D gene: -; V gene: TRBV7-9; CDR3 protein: CASGRENQPQHF
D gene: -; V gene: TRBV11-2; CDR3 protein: CASSLGASAGINYGYTF
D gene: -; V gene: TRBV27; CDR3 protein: CASSLSSGTHEQYF
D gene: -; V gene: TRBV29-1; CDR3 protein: CSVGPGEAFF
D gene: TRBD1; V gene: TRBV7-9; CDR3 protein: CASSLWDREDGYTF
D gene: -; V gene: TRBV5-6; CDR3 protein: CASSFIAGVTGELFF
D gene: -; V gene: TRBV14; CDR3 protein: CASSQADKLFF
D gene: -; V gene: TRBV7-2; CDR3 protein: CASSFKGGETDTQYF
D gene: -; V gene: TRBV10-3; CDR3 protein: CAISEANQPQHF
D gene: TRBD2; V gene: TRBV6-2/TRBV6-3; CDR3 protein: CASSYGTSGYF
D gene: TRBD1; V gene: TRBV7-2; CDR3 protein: CASSQTGGPYNEQFF
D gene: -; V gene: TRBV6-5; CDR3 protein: CASSSPPLAKNIQYF
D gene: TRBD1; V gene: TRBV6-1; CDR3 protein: CASSEGTGNLISYEQYF
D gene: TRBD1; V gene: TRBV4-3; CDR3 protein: CASSQEGGQNIQYF
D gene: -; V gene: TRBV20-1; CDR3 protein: CSARDYLRSGETQYF
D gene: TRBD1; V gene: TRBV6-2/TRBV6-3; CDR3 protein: CASSPGTGEVVSQYF
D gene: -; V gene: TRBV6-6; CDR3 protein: CASSFNPKPYSNQPQHF
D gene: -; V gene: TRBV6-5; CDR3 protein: CASSSYTGVQAGETQYF
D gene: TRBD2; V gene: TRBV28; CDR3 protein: CASSYRLAEIRQYF
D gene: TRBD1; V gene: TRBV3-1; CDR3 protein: CASSQAGRGGVLDYGYTF
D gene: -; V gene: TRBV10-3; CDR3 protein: CAISGSTGYSNQPQHF
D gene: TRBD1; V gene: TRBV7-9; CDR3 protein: CASSSLTGQEAFF
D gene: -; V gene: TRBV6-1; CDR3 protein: CASSVTRPSTDTQYF
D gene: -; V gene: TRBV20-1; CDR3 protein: CSTPDSNYGYTF
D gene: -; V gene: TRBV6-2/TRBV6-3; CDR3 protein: CASSYPEETQYF
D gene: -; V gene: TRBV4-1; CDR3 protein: CASSQVYGTYGYTF
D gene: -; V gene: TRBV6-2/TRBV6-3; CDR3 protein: CASSYGTDPNQPQHF
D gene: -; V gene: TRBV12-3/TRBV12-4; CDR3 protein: CASSVGVPGRNQPQHF
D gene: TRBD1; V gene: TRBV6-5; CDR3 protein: CASSYSRQGAQDTQYF
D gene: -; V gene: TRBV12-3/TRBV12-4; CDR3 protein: CASSSLSSTDTQYF
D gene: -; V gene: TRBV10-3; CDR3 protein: CAISWVDENEQFF
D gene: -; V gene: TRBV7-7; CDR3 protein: CASSLTGGTLTGELFF
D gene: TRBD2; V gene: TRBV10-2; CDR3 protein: CASIPGLAALGGEQYF
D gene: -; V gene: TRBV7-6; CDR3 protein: CASSLNSATNEKLFF
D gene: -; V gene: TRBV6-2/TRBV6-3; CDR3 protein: CASSYPGGLAVSLHF
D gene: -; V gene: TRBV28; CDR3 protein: CASSLLSGMNSPLHF
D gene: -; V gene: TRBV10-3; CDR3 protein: CAISETTSGGGELFF
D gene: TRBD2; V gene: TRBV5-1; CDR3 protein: CASSLTTGGTDTQYF
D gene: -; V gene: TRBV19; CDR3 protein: CASSIEAGRGQPQHF
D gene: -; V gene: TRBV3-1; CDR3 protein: CASSQDQTQIGETQYF
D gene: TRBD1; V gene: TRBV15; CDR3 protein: CATSGGQGLNEKLFF
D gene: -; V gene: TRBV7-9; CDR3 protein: CASRLLQGTAYNEQFF
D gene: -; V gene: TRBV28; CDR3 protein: CASHREIPYEQYF
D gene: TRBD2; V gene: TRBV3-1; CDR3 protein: CASSQASGGANEQFF
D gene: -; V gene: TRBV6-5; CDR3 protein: CASSYLQFEPLHF
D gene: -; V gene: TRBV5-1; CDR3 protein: CASSLHRAETQYF
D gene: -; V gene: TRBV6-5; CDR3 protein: CASSYSRVTYGYTF
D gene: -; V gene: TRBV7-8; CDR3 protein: CASSPQGTPNEKLFF
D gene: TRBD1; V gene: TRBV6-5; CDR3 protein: CASSSLDRPTSEAFF
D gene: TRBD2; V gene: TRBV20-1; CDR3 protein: CSAWTSGGVGDTQYF
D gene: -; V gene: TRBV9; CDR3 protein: CASSGEPGLEAFF
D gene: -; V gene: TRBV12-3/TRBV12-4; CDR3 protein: CASSFSGGIETQYF
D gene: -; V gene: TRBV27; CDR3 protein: CASSLYTGNRGMDTGELFF
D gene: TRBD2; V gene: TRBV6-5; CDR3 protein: CASSYSRAGASWEQYF
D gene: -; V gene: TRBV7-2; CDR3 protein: CASSSERGTEQFF
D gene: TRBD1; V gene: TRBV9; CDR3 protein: CASSYTGGDQPQHF